Below are 30 T cell receptor beta chains sequenced from a single sample in a study of molecular identifiers for immune sequencing clone quantification. TCRdb independently ran MiXCR on the PCR reads; one entry per CDR3 protein. The table lists nearly 650,000 distinct CDR3 sequences, less than 30% of them singletons, with 0.7% to 0.95% in the top ten. The material sequenced was naive CD8+ T cells from blood, with Jurkat cell RNA spiked in. The subset denotes: FACS-sorted CD8+CD4-CCR7+CD45RA+ naive T cells. These TCRs come from a human donor in good health. Some libraries in this study had Jurkat cell RNA spiked in.

This clonotype was observed a few times. V usage is TRBV2 and J usage is TRBJ1-1; no clear D gene. The length of the CDR3 is 10 residues. Germline lookup yields CDR1 SNHLY and CDR2 FYNNEI. Trimming took off 8 bases at V and 4 bases at J, with 5 bases between the two ends. The CDR3 region has the DNA TGTGCCAGCCTCGTCACTGAAGCTTTCTTT. This codes for CASLVTEAFF.

This clonotype was seen ten or more times. The V call is TRBV12-3 or TRBV12-4, the J call TRBJ2-1; tentatively, D is TRBD2 (6 bases). V was cut by 1 base and J by 4 bases, with 8 bases left in between. The CDR3 spans 14 residues. In DNA, the CDR3 is TGTGCCAGCAGTTTAGACAGCGGGTACAATGAGCAGTTCTTC. Its translation: CASSLDSGYNEQFF.

Notes on this clonotype: This may be a read error: a much more frequent sequence differs by one nucleotide. The V and J genes are TRBV3-1 and TRBJ2-3; D remains unclear. Germline lookup yields CDR1 LGHDT and CDR2 YNNKEL (reference sequence). This CDR3 is 12 amino acids long. Trimming left V 0 bases short and J 8 bases short, with 6 bases between. The CDR3 DNA is TGTGCCAGCAGCCAAGATCCCCGTACGCAGTATTTT. This encodes CASSQDPRTQYF.

In regard to this clonotype: Being one base from a much bigger clone, this may be a read error. The CDR3 end shows no conserved phenylalanine or tryptophan, and so a read error is likely. The rearrangement uses TRBV28 and TRBJ1-1, with 7 bases identical to TRBD1. This CDR3 has 17 amino acids. Germline CDR1 MDHEN, CDR2 SYDVKM. The V and J ends lost 4 bases and 0 bases, in that order; junction bases with no gene match: 11. The CDR3 loop reads CASSSPGDSPVNTEAFV. In DNA, the CDR3 is TGTGCCAGCAGTTCACCCGGGGACAGCCCCGTGAACACTGAAGCTTTCGTT.

This clonotype appeared a few times. The chain couples TRBV7-8 to TRBJ2-2; 14 nucleotides line up with TRBD2. With V trimmed by 5 bases and J by 1 base, 3 bases remained unmatched. This CDR3 region has 17 residues. Looked up from germline, CDR1 is SGHVS and CDR2 is FQNEAQ. The CDR3 coding sequence is TGTGCCAGCAGCGAGGGACTAGCGGGGGTGAACACCGGGGAGCTGTTTTTT. Translation gives CASSEGLAGVNTGELFF.

This clonotype was seen at least ten times. The V gene is TRBV19, the J gene TRBJ2-7; no definite D call. CDR1 LNHDA and CDR2 SQIVND come from the germline V gene (reference sequence). CDR3 size: 13 residues. The ends were cut back, 5 bases at V and 3 bases at J, with 11 bases in the middle. CDR3 DNA: TGTGCCAGTAGTCCCGGATCATACTACGAGCAGTACTTC. Translation: CASSPGSYYEQYF.

The rearrangement links TRBV13 to TRBJ1-6, with D perhaps matching TRBD1 (5 bases). Germline V gene sequence: CDR1 PRHDT, CDR2 FYEKMQ (reference sequence). The CDR3 is 16 residues long. V lost 2 bases, J lost 0 bases, and 8 bases lay in between. This CDR3 is CASSLRGSSYNSPLHF. The CDR3 nucleotides read TGTGCCAGCAGCTTACGGGGGAGCTCCTATAATTCACCCCTCCACTTT. Variable domain in full (rest from reference TRBV13 and TRBJ1-6): AAGVIQSPRHLIKEKRETATLKCYPIPRHDTVYWYQQGPGQDPQFLISFYEKMQSDKGSIPDRFSAQQFSDYHSELNMSSLELGDSALYFCASSLRGSSYNSPLHFGNGTRLTVT.

This clonotype is a singleton in its sample. V and J are TRBV12-3 or TRBV12-4 and TRBJ2-6, with 12 nucleotides matching TRBD2. With 7 bases clipped from V and 0 bases from J, the junction kept 4 bases outside the gene matches. This CDR3 is 17 amino acids long. As DNA, the CDR3 is TGTGCCAGCACCGGACTAGCGGGGACCTCTGGGGCCAACGTCCTGACTTTC. Protein: CASTGLAGTSGANVLTF.

This clonotype has at least ten counts. The chain's CDR3 is CASSQAWTGVTYEQYF. The CDR3 region has the DNA TGCGCCAGCAGCCAAGCCTGGACAGGGGTAACCTACGAGCAGTACTTC. The chain has TRBV4-3 and TRBJ2-7, with 9 bases that match TRBD1. Germline V lookup: CDR1 LGHNA, CDR2 YSLEER. V shed 1 base and J 2 bases; nucleotides not matched to a gene: 6. The CDR3 runs to 16 residues.

V usage is TRBV4-3 and J usage is TRBJ2-5; D unclear. V shed 4 bases and J shed 5 bases, with 20 bases lying between them. This CDR3 has 16 amino acids. Germline loops: CDR1 LGHNA, CDR2 YSLEER. The CDR3 coding sequence is TGCGCCAGCAGCCTAGATAGAGCCCTCCGGGTGGAGACCCAGTACTTC. It is translated as CASSLDRALRVETQYF.

About this clonotype itself: The junction departs from the called germline gene at one end, perhaps through a read error. The gene calls are TRBV3-1 and TRBJ1-1, with D possibly being TRBD1 (6 bases). Germline loops: CDR1 LGHDT, CDR2 YNNKEL (reference sequence). The CDR3 is 15 amino acids. CDR3 bases: TGTGCCAGCCGCCAAGAAGGGGGGCCGGGTACTGAAGCTTTCTTT. It is translated as CASRQEGGPGTEAFF.

This clonotype came up many times. V gene TRBV20-1 combines with J gene TRBJ1-5, with D tentatively TRBD1 (5 bases). The CDR3 has 13 amino acids. V lost 0 bases and J lost 6, with 9 bases in between. Germline CDR1 DFQATT, CDR2 SNEGSKA (reference sequence). The CDR3: CSARDRVTQPQHF. CDR3 sequence (DNA): TGCAGTGCTAGAGACAGGGTGACTCAGCCCCAGCATTTT.

This clonotype was found many times. This sequence joins TRBV7-9 and TRBJ2-7; TRBD2 agrees at 8 bases. After removal of 5 bases from V and 0 bases from J, the junction contained 3 bases not matched to a gene. This CDR3 comprises 14 residues. Germline V CDR1 and CDR2: SEHNR, FQNEAQ (reference sequence). The CDR3 sequence is CASSPSGSSYEQYF. The DNA of the CDR3 is TGTGCCAGCAGCCCGAGCGGGAGCTCCTACGAGCAGTACTTC.

The chain has TRBV20-1 and TRBJ2-7; D perhaps matches TRBD2 (5 bases). V was pared by 5 bases and J by 0 bases, with 11 bases between. CDR3 length: 13 residues. Germline V lookup: CDR1 DFQATT, CDR2 SNEGSKA (reference sequence). The chain's CDR3 is CSAERTSSYEQYF. Here the CDR3 DNA reads TGCAGTGCTGAGCGGACCAGCTCCTACGAGCAGTACTTC.

This clonotype showed up just a few times. V and J are TRBV7-6 and TRBJ2-2; D may be TRBD1 or TRBD2 (5 bases each). V was clipped by 1 base and J by 4 bases, with 13 bases between them. Germline CDR1 SGHVS, CDR2 FNYEAQ. This CDR3 is 16 amino acids long. This chain's CDR3 is CASSLVRDESTGELFF. CDR3 nucleotides: TGTGCCAGCAGCTTAGTAAGGGACGAAAGCACCGGGGAGCTGTTTTTT.

With respect to this clonotype: A much larger clonotype is one base distant, so this may be a read error. The genes are TRBV6-1 and TRBJ1-5; D is unclear. Per germline, CDR1 MNHNS and CDR2 SASEGT. The CDR3 sequence is 15 residues long. Trimming cost V 4 bases and J 0 bases, with 10 bases left between them. Here the CDR3 DNA reads TGTGCCAGCAGTGTGGAGACCCGTAGCAATCAGCCCCAGCATTTT. Translating it yields CASSVETRSNQPQHF.

The rearrangement uses TRBV9 and TRBJ2-7; possibly TRBD2 for D (5 bases). V lost 1 base and J lost 0, with 8 bases in between. The CDR3 has 14 residues. Germline CDR1 SGDLS, CDR2 YYNGEE. The CDR3 DNA reads TGTGCCAGCAGCGTAATCGGGAACTCCTACGAGCAGTACTTC. This codes for CASSVIGNSYEQYF.

In this sample, this clonotype turned up many times. J is TRBJ1-4 and V is TRBV5-6; the D is unclear. This CDR3 comprises 16 residues. V was trimmed by 0 bases and J by 6 bases, leaving 15 bases between them. The germline gives CDR1 SGHDT, CDR2 YYEEEE. This CDR3 is CASSLDRHLEDEKLFF. CDR3 nucleotide sequence: TGTGCCAGCAGCTTGGACCGACACTTAGAAGATGAAAAACTGTTTTTT.

About this clonotype itself: A much larger clone is a single base away; this may be a read error. V gene TRBV20-1 combines with J gene TRBJ2-7; 7 nucleotides align to TRBD1. The CDR3 is 14 residues long. The V and J ends lost 7 bases and 0 bases, in that order; junction bases with no gene match: 9. Germline V CDR1 and CDR2: DFQATT, SNEGSKA (reference sequence). The CDR3 nucleotides are TGCAGTGGCACCGACAGGGTAAACTCCTACGAGCAGTACTTC. Translation gives CSGTDRVNSYEQYF.

This clonotype was seen a handful of times. The DNA for the CDR3 is TGTGCCAGCGGTTTAAGTGAGCACTACGAGCAGTACTTC. Amino acid sequence: CASGLSEHYEQYF. This chain connects TRBV7-9 to TRBJ2-7; unclear D gene. V dropped 8 bases and J dropped 3 bases, with 14 bases sitting between them. Germline CDR1 and CDR2: SEHNR and FQNEAQ (reference sequence). CDR3 length: 13 residues.

This clonotype was detected a few times. The rearrangement links TRBV27 to TRBJ2-1, with TRBD2 matching over 14 bases. Germline CDR1 is MNHEY and CDR2 is SMNVEV (reference sequence). Trimming took 4 bases from V and 6 from J; bases not matched to a gene: 2. The CDR3 loop spans 15 amino acids. The CDR3 is CASSSGLAGANEQFF. The CDR3 nucleotides read TGTGCCAGCAGTTCGGGACTAGCGGGAGCCAATGAGCAGTTCTTC.

This clonotype has ten or more counts. The chain employs TRBV3-1 and TRBJ1-1; TRBD1 matches 8 bases. Germline V gene lookup returns CDR1 LGHDT and CDR2 YNNKEL (reference sequence). The CDR3 has 14 residues. V shed 4 bases, J shed 8 bases, and the junction held 9 bases outside the gene matches. The CDR3 is CASSPLTGTGEAFF. The CDR3 nucleotides are TGTGCCAGCAGCCCCTTAACCGGGACAGGAGAAGCTTTCTTT. Filled out from reference TRBV3-1 and TRBJ1-1, the complete variable domain reads DTAVSQTPKYLVTQMGNDKSIKCEQNLGHDTMYWYKQDSKKFLKIMFSYNNKELIINETVPNRFSPKSPDKAHLNLHINSLELGDSAVYFCASSPLTGTGEAFFGQGTRLTVV.

There are many counts of this clonotype. This chain joins TRBV4-2 and TRBJ1-1; the D is unclear. This CDR3 has 12 amino acids. V dropped 0 bases and J dropped 5 bases, with 4 bases sitting between them. Germline lookup yields CDR1 LGHNA and CDR2 YNFKEQ. The CDR3 region is CASSQETTEAFF. CDR3 in DNA: TGTGCCAGCAGCCAAGAGACAACTGAAGCTTTCTTT.

The genes are TRBV27 and TRBJ1-1; D call uncertain. The CDR3 contains 16 residues. The V gene's germline CDR1 is MNHEY and CDR2 SMNVEV (reference sequence). Trimming shortened V by 5 bases and J by 0 bases, and 16 bases separated the two germline ends. CDR3 nucleotide sequence: TGTGCCAGCAGTCCCATCTGGGTAGAAATGAACACTGAAGCTTTCTTT. Its translation is CASSPIWVEMNTEAFF.

Remarks on this clonotype: A read error is possible here, since a much larger clone lies one base away. The DNA is omitted, as the CDR3 cannot be located on it reliably, and the CDR3 follows TCRdb's listing. Here the CDR3 reads CASWGQGASTEALF. The rearrangement uses TRBV6-2 or TRBV6-3 and TRBJ1-1; the table names TRBD1, a call not compared with the DNA. The CDR3 spans 14 amino acids, including both terminal residues. Germline assignment: CDR1 MNHEY and CDR2 SVGEGT.

This clonotype occurred a few times. The V gene is TRBV19, the J gene TRBJ2-1; 11 bases fit TRBD1. This CDR3 contains 12 residues. The germline CDR1 and CDR2 sequences are LNHDA and SQIVND (reference sequence). Germline trimming cut 10 bases from V and 8 bases from J; bases unmatched to any gene: 4. CDR3 in amino acids: CATGTGGYEQFF. The CDR3 nucleotides read TGTGCCACAGGGACAGGGGGTTATGAGCAGTTCTTC.

This clonotype was recorded many times. The V and J genes are TRBV20-1 and TRBJ1-1, with D tentatively TRBD1 (6 bases). CDR1 DFQATT and CDR2 SNEGSKA come from the germline V gene (reference sequence). The V and J ends lost 1 base and 4 bases respectively, with 13 bases between them. This CDR3 spans 14 amino acids. The CDR3 DNA reads TGCAGTGCTAGAGTAGGGGGGCTTACCACTGAAGCTTTCTTT. It translates to CSARVGGLTTEAFF.

A few counts support this clonotype. This chain connects TRBV27 to TRBJ1-1; no reliable D call. The germline CDR1 and CDR2 sequences are MNHEY and SMNVEV (reference sequence). Trimming removed 6 bases from V and 10 bases from J, with 18 bases in between. The CDR3 extends over 13 amino acids. The CDR3 DNA follows: TGTGCCAGCAGCCCCCAGAATCGGGGTGTAGCTTTCTTT. It yields the protein CASSPQNRGVAFF.

The V gene is TRBV7-9, the J gene TRBJ1-4; 7 bases map to TRBD1. Per germline, CDR1 SEHNR and CDR2 FQNEAQ (reference sequence). There are 14 residues in the CDR3. The trim removed 4 bases at V and 8 bases at J, leaving 7 bases unmatched. This CDR3 is CASSSWDSPEKLFF. Here the CDR3 DNA reads TGTGCCAGCAGCTCTTGGGACAGTCCGGAAAAACTGTTTTTT.

This clonotype was seen repeatedly, ten times or more. The chain recombines TRBV7-2 with TRBJ2-7; TRBD2 matches at 7 bases. This CDR3 region has 15 residues. Germline V CDR1 and CDR2: SGHTA, FQGNSA. The V gene end was trimmed by 5 bases and the J gene end by 2 bases; junction bases not matched to a gene: 9. CDR3 coding DNA: TGTGCCAGCAGCCCCCGGGCTAGCGGTACCTACGAGCAGTACTTC. This sequence encodes CASSPRASGTYEQYF.